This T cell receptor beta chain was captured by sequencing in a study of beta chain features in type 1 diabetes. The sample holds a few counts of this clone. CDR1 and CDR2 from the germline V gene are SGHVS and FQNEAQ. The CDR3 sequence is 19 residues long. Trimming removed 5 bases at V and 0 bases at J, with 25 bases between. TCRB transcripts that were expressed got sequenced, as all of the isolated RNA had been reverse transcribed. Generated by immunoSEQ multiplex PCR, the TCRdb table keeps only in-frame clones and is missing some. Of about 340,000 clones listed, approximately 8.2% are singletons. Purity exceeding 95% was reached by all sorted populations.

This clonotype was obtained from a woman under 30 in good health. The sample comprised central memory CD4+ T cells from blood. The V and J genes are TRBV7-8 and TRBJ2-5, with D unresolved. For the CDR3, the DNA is TGTGCCAGCAGCCTACGACCCTCCTCGTCGCGCGAATACCAAGAGACCCAGTACTTC. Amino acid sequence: CASSLRPSSSREYQETQYF.